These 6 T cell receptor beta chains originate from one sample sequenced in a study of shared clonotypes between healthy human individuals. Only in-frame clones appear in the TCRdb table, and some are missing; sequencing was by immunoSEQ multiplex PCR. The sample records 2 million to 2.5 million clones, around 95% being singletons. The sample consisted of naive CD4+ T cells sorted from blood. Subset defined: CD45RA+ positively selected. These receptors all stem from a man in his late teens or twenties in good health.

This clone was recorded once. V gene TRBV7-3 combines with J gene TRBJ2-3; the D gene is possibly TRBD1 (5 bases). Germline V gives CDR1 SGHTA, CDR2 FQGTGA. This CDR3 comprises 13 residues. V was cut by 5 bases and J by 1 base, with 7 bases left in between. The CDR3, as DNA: TGTGCCAGCAGCCAAGGGGGCACAGATACGCAGTATTTT. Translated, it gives CASSQGGTDTQYF.

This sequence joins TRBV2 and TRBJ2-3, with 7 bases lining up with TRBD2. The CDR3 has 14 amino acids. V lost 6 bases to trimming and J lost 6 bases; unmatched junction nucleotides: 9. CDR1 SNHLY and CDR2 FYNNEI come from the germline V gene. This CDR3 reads CASRGGLTGDTQYF. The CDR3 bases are TGTGCCAGCAGGGGGGGACTAACAGGCGATACGCAGTATTTT.

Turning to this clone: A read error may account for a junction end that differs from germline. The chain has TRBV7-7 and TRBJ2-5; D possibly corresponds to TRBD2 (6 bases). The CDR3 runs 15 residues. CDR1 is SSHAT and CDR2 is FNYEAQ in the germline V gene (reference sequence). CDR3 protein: CASSYSGQRGETQYF. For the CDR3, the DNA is TGTGCTAGCAGCTACAGCGGGCAACGAGGAGAGACCCAGTACTTC. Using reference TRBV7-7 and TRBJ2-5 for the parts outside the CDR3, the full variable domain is GAGVSQSPRYKVTKRGQDVTLRCDPISSHATLYWYQQALGQGPEFLTYFNYEAQPDKSGLPSDRFSAERPEGSISTLTIQRTEQRDSAMYRCASSYSGQRGETQYFGPGTRLLVL.

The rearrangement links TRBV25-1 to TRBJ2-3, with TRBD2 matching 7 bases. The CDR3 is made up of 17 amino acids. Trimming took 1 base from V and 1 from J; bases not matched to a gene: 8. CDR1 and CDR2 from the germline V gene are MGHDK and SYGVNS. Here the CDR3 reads CASSESLAAGGTDTQYF. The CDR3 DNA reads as TGTGCCAGCAGTGAATCCCTCGCGGCGGGAGGCACAGATACGCAGTATTTT.

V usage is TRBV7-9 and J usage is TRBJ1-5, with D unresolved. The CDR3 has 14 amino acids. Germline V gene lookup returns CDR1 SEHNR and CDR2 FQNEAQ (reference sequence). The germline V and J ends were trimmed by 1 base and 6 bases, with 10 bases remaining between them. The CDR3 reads CASSLGSVGQPQHF. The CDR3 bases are TGTGCCAGCAGCTTAGGATCTGTGGGTCAGCCCCAGCATTTT. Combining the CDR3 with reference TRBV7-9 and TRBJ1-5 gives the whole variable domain DTGVSQNPRHKITKRGQNVTFRCDPISEHNRLYWYRQTLGQGPEFLTYFQNEAQLEKSRLLSDRFSAERPKGSFSTLEIQRTEQGDSAMYLCASSLGSVGQPQHFGDGTRLSIL.

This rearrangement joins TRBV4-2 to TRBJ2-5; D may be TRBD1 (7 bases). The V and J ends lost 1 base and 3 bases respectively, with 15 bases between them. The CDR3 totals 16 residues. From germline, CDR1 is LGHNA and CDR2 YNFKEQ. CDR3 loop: CASSQGSAGTEETQYF. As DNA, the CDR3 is TGTGCCAGCAGCCAAGGATCGGCGGGGACAGAAGAGACCCAGTACTTC.